Listed below are T cell receptor beta chains from one sample, sequenced in a study of T cell responses to AZD1222 COVID-19 vaccine. Sequenced by immunoSEQ multiplex PCR; TCRdb stores in-frame clones only, minus some. Among 80,000 to 90,000 clones listed, 90% were seen once. The sequenced sample was peripheral blood, obtained on day 0 of AZD1222 vaccination. All receptors derive from an adult in good health. CDR3s include the opening cysteine and the closing phenylalanine or tryptophan. The D gene is left open where the match is weak. Clone size is stated in some rows and not others, as once, few, many or a class when expanded.

d_call,clone_size,v_call,j_call,cdr3_nt,cdr3_aa
.,.,TRBV25-1,TRBJ2-3,TGTGCCAGCAGTGGAAGAACAGATACGCAGTATTTT,CASSGRTDTQYF
.,.,TRBV27,TRBJ1-5,TGTGCCAGCAGTTCCCGGGAGAGAAATCAGCCCCAGCATTTT,CASSSRERNQPQHF
.,.,TRBV7-6,TRBJ1-1,TGTGCCAGCAGCGCGAACAGGGCGAACACTGAAGCTTTCTTT,CASSANRANTEAFF
TRBD1,.,TRBV5-5,TRBJ2-3,TGTGCCAGCAGCCATCGGCTAAGGCAAGGGGGCACCACAGATACGCAGTATTTT,CASSHRLRQGGTTDTQYF
.,.,TRBV6-5,TRBJ1-1,TGTGCCAGCGTCCGCCCGGGGGAGAGAGCTTTCTTT,CASVRPGERAFF
.,.,TRBV10-2,TRBJ2-7,TGCGCCAGCAGTGAGTCGGTTAGGAGGGAGACGTACTTC,CASSESVRRETYF
.,.,TRBV14,TRBJ2-1,TGTGCCAGCAGCCTAAGGGACCGATACAATGAGCAGTTCTTC,CASSLRDRYNEQFF
.,.,TRBV27,TRBJ2-7,TGTGCCAGCAGTCCCCGTCGTAGCTCCTACGAGCAGTACTTC,CASSPRRSSYEQYF
.,.,TRBV2,TRBJ2-7,TGTGCCAGCAGTGGTGGGACACCCTCCTACGAGCAGTACTTC,CASSGGTPSYEQYF
TRBD1,.,TRBV5-4,TRBJ2-7,TGTGCCAGCAGCTATCGTCGGGACAGCGATTCCTACGAGCAGTACTTC,CASSYRRDSDSYEQYF
.,.,TRBV15,TRBJ1-2,TGTGCCACCAGCAGAGATGTCGACCGCGATGGCTACACCTTC,CATSRDVDRDGYTF
.,.,TRBV6-1,TRBJ1-4,TGTGCCAGCAGTGAGGACAGATTAAATGAAAAACTGTTTTTT,CASSEDRLNEKLFF
.,.,TRBV2,TRBJ2-2,TGTGCCAGCAGCGGAGACAGTCTGAACACCGGGGAGCTGTTTTTT,CASSGDSLNTGELFF
.,.,TRBV9,TRBJ2-7,TGTGCCAGCAGCCCTAGGACTGGCAGAGAGCAGTACTTC,CASSPRTGREQYF
.,.,TRBV14,TRBJ1-1,TGTGCCAGCAGCCAAGTTGCAGGGTTAACTGAAGCTTTCTTT,CASSQVAGLTEAFF
.,few,TRBV6-1,TRBJ1-1,TGTGCCAGCAGCGAAGAGGTGTACACTGAAGCTTTCTTT,CASSEEVYTEAFF
TRBD1,.,TRBV19,TRBJ1-2,TGTGCCAGTAGTGCCCGACAGGGTGGGGGCTACACCTTC,CASSARQGGGYTF
TRBD1,once,TRBV7-2,TRBJ1-6,TGTGCCAGCAGCTTAGTTGTGGACAGGAGGAATTCACCCCTCCACTTT,CASSLVVDRRNSPLHF
TRBD1,.,TRBV18,TRBJ1-5,TGTGCCAGCTCAGGGACAGCCGGACAGCCCCAGCATTTT,CASSGTAGQPQHF
.,.,TRBV11-2,TRBJ2-3,TGTGCCAGCAGCTTAGAAGCGACGCGAGATACGCAGTATTTT,CASSLEATRDTQYF
TRBD2,.,TRBV9,TRBJ2-1,TGTGCCAGCAGCGTAGTCCCGGGGACTAGCGGGGGGAATGAGCAGTTCTTC,CASSVVPGTSGGNEQFF
.,.,TRBV2,TRBJ1-1,TGTGCCGGCAGGAACTCTGAAGCTTTCTTT,CAGRNSEAFF
.,.,TRBV18,TRBJ2-2,TGTGCCAGCTCACCACTCGGAGGGAGTCCCCGGAACACCGGGGAGCTGTTTTTT,CASSPLGGSPRNTGELFF
.,.,TRBV2,TRBJ1-5,TGTGCCAGCAGTCCGGGGGCTAGCAATCAGCCCCAGCATTTT,CASSPGASNQPQHF
TRBD1,.,TRBV28,TRBJ1-2,TGTGCCAGCAGTCCCTCCGAAGGGGGCCCCGGTCGGGGCTACACCTTC,CASSPSEGGPGRGYTF
.,.,TRBV3-1/TRBV3-2,TRBJ1-2,TGTGCCAGCAGCCAAGCAGGGGACGCGAGGGGCTACACCTTC,CASSQAGDARGYTF
.,.,TRBV6-5,TRBJ1-4,TGTGCCAGCAGTCCCATGGGGGCTGGTGAAAAACTGTTTTTT,CASSPMGAGEKLFF
.,once,TRBV5-6,TRBJ2-7,TGTGCCAGCAGACCCAACGGGGCGCTTAAAGGTTACGAGCAGTACTTC,CASRPNGALKGYEQYF
TRBD1,.,TRBV5-8,TRBJ1-4,TGTGCCAGCAGCGAAGTGCCTCGCGGGACAGGGGTTGAAAAACTGTTTTTT,CASSEVPRGTGVEKLFF
.,.,TRBV6-5,TRBJ2-7,TGTGCCAGCAGTTACTCGCCTAGCGACTCCTACGAGCAGTACTTC,CASSYSPSDSYEQYF
.,.,TRBV19,TRBJ1-1,TGTGCCAGTTTAGGGCCAAGCAGTAACACTGAAGCTTTCTTT,CASLGPSSNTEAFF
.,.,TRBV6-2/TRBV6-3,TRBJ1-1,TGTGCCAGCAGTTACCCCCCGACAGAGAACACTGAAGCTTTCTTT,CASSYPPTENTEAFF
.,.,TRBV7-9,TRBJ2-7,TGTGCCAGCAGCTTGTCTGGTTGGGGTTCCTACGAGCAGTACTTC,CASSLSGWGSYEQYF
.,.,TRBV3-1/TRBV3-2,TRBJ1-5,TGTGCCAGCAGCCAGGGTTCAGGGGGCAATCAGCCCCAGCATTTT,CASSQGSGGNQPQHF
TRBD2,.,TRBV18,TRBJ2-3,TGTGCCAGCTCACCACGGGCTAGCGGGGGGGCCACAGATACGCAGTATTTT,CASSPRASGGATDTQYF
.,once,TRBV6-1,TRBJ1-1,TGTGCCAGCAGTGAAGATGGGAGGCTCCTGGGGACTGAAGCTTTCTTT,CASSEDGRLLGTEAFF
TRBD2,.,TRBV4-2,TRBJ2-1,TGTGCCAGCAGCCAAGATACTAGCTCGGGAGGGCCCCATGAGCAGTTCTTC,CASSQDTSSGGPHEQFF
.,.,TRBV19,TRBJ1-4,TGTGCCAGTAGCTTTTGGGATAATGAAAAACTGTTTTTT,CASSFWDNEKLFF